This T cell receptor beta chain appears in the sequencing data of a study of metastatic and nonmetastatic thyroid tumors. Study details: Repertoires were compared across blood and tumor or nodule tissue from malignant and benign thyroid patients.

Comment on this clone: What it binds is unknown.

From the PCR reads, TCRdb re-called clones with MiXCR. The repertoire includes about 21,000 clones, approximately 30% of them detected once, and 14% sits in the top ten. No treatment had been given to any patient before thyroid surgery. The study's findings and limits: Malignant thyroid tumors reportedly exceeded benign nodules significantly in TCR beta diversity, with the difference appearing in blood and tumor.

The TCR comes from a male donor with papillary thyroid cancer or a benign thyroid nodule (not recorded which). Some clones in this sample may be carry-over from other donors' samples. The source material was tumor tissue.

CDR3 residues: CASSPETGGGVYGYTF. The CDR3 nucleotides are TGTGCCAGCAGCCCTGAGACAGGTGGAGGGGTCTATGGCTACACCTTC. The chain couples TRBV11-1 to TRBJ1-2; D possibly corresponds to TRBD1 (6 bases). Germline V lookup: CDR1 SGHAT, CDR2 FQDESV (reference sequence). With 5 bases removed from V and 4 bases from J, the gap between germline ends came to 20 bases. The CDR3 sequence is 16 residues long. Drawing the rest from reference TRBV11-1 and TRBJ1-2, the complete variable domain is EAEVAQSPRYKITEKSQAVAFWCDPISGHATLYWYRQILGQGPELLVQFQDESVVDDSQLPKDRFSAERLKGVDSTLKIQPAELGDSAMYLCASSPETGGGVYGYTFGSGTRLTVV.